Presented here are 10 T cell receptor beta chains from one specimen sequenced in a study of early T cells in non-severe SARS-CoV-2 infection. TCRdb redid the calling of the 5' RACE reads with MiXCR, one entry per CDR3 protein. The repertoire holds about 61,000 distinct CDR3 sequences, with about 9.9% as singletons. Sequenced sample: whole blood. These receptor sequences come from an adult who was a healthcare worker with PCR-confirmed SARS-CoV-2 infection or an uninfected control (not recorded which).

V and J are TRBV19 and TRBJ2-3; 9 bases fit TRBD2. The J segment lost 3 bases and the V segment lost 7 bases, leaving 5 bases of the junction unmatched. CDR3 size: 14 residues. Germline V CDR1 and CDR2: LNHDA, SQIVND (reference sequence). The CDR3 here is CASMAGGGTDTQYF. The CDR3 DNA reads as TGTGCCAGTATGGCGGGGGGGGGAACAGATACGCAGTATTTT.

The chain combines TRBV10-3 with TRBJ1-1, with D tentatively TRBD1 (5 bases). V lost 0 bases and J 11 bases, leaving 10 bases between the germline ends. Germline CDR1 reads ENHRY; CDR2 reads SYGVKD. CDR3 length: 12 residues. Written as DNA, the CDR3 is TGTGCCATCAGTGAGTCTCGGGGCACGGCTTTCTTT. Translation gives CAISESRGTAFF.

CDR3 sequence: CAILVHQPGQSYEQYV. CDR3 sequence (DNA): TGTGCCATATTAGTTCACCAACCGGGACAGTCCTACGAGCAGTACGTC. This sequence joins TRBV6-4 and TRBJ2-7; 7 bases map to TRBD1. The junction had 16 bases not matched to a gene; V was cut back by 10 bases and J by 1 base. From germline, CDR1 is MRHNA and CDR2 SNTAGT. The CDR3 is 16 amino acids.

This clonotype has a handful of counts. The chain couples TRBV11-2 to TRBJ2-6; D is ambiguous. V was shortened by 5 bases and J by 0 bases, with 8 bases between the two germline ends. The CDR3 is made up of 15 amino acids. Germline lookup yields CDR1 SGHAT and CDR2 FQNNGV. The CDR3 region is CASSPQDSGANVLTF. CDR3 DNA: TGTGCCAGCAGCCCACAAGACTCTGGGGCCAACGTCCTGACTTTC.

This clonotype came up many times. This rearrangement joins TRBV6-5 to TRBJ1-1; tentative D call: TRBD1 (5 bases). This CDR3 contains 14 residues. Germline assignment: CDR1 MNHEY and CDR2 SVGAGI. Trimming took off 6 bases at V and 0 bases at J, with 11 bases between the two ends. The CDR3 DNA reads TGTGCCAGCAGAACGGGACGGCTGAACACTGAAGCTTTCTTT. Its protein product is CASRTGRLNTEAFF.

A few counts support this clonotype. The chain employs TRBV18 and TRBJ2-5; no firm D call. The CDR3 loop spans 15 amino acids. Trimming took 5 bases from V and 1 from J, leaving 14 bases between them. Germline loops: CDR1 KGHSH, CDR2 LQKENI. The CDR3, as DNA: TGTGCCAGCTCATCGGCCTTGCGGATCCAAGAGACCCAGTACTTC. Encoded protein: CASSSALRIQETQYF.

The chain uses TRBV19 and TRBJ2-5, with 10 bases matching TRBD1. CDR3 size: 16 residues. The trim removed 7 bases at V and 4 bases at J, leaving 12 bases unmatched. Per the germline V gene, CDR1 is LNHDA and CDR2 is SQIVND (reference sequence). CDR3 sequence: CASNPTRQGARETQYF. Here the CDR3 DNA reads TGTGCCAGTAACCCGACGAGACAGGGGGCTAGAGAGACCCAGTACTTC.

This clonotype showed up many times. The J gene is TRBJ2-5, the V gene TRBV7-2, with D possibly being TRBD1 or TRBD2 (5 bases each). V was trimmed by 1 base and J by 5 bases, leaving 14 bases between them. CDR1 is SGHTA, CDR2 FQGNSA, per germline. The CDR3 extends over 15 amino acids. The CDR3 protein is CASSLVPLAGETQYF. The CDR3 DNA reads as TGTGCCAGCAGCTTAGTGCCGCTAGCAGGGGAGACCCAGTACTTC.

The table lists this clonotype with many counts. V and J are TRBV2 and TRBJ1-1; possible D gene TRBD1, 5 bases. Germline lookup yields CDR1 SNHLY and CDR2 FYNNEI. Trimming removed 8 bases from V and 11 bases from J, with 12 bases in between. CDR3 size: 10 residues. In DNA, the CDR3 is TGTGCCAGCTCGGGGGAGAGGGCTTTCTTT. Its protein product is CASSGERAFF. The variable domain in full, with the rest retrieved from reference TRBV2 and TRBJ1-1, is EPEVTQTPSHQVTQMGQEVILRCVPISNHLYFYWYRQILGQKVEFLVSFYNNEISEKSEIFDDQFSVERPDGSNFTLKIRSTKLEDSAMYFCASSGERAFFGQGTRLTVV.

The chain couples TRBV27 to TRBJ1-6; 7 bases match TRBD1. CDR1 is MNHEY and CDR2 is SMNVEV in the germline V gene (reference sequence). Trimming cost V 4 bases and J 9 bases; bases outside gene matches: 6. This CDR3 contains 14 residues. The CDR3 loop reads CASSSTGRVSPLHF. The CDR3 DNA is TGTGCCAGCAGTTCGACAGGGAGGGTTTCACCCCTCCACTTT.